The 18 T cell receptor beta chains below were found in one sample sequenced in a study of blood T cell repertoires in COVID-19. Data came from immunoSEQ multiplex PCR; TCRdb stores just in-frame clones and leaves some out. The data hold around 61,000 clones, with around 92% observed a single time. Sequences were obtained from peripheral blood. The receptors shown here come from a man aged 55 to 70 with acute or convalescent COVID-19.

In this sample, this clone turned up a few times. The gene calls are TRBV6-1 and TRBJ2-7; TRBD2 matches 7 bases. The CDR3 contains 14 residues. Germline V CDR1 and CDR2: MNHNS, SASEGT. Germline trimming cut 2 bases from V and 3 bases from J; bases unmatched to any gene: 4. The CDR3 DNA is TGTGCCAGCAGTGAATGGGGGACTATCTACGAGCAGTACTTC. Amino acids: CASSEWGTIYEQYF.

The V call is TRBV29-1, the J call TRBJ2-7, with TRBD2 matching 11 bases. The CDR3 extends over 12 amino acids. The V segment lost 7 bases and the J segment 7 bases; nucleotides outside the gene matches: 6. Germline lookup yields CDR1 SQVTM and CDR2 ANQGSEA. DNA of the CDR3: TGCAGCGGTACTAGCGGGGGCGGAGAGCAGTACTTC. As protein: CSGTSGGGEQYF.

The rearrangement links TRBV27 to TRBJ2-1, with D perhaps matching TRBD1 (6 bases). CDR1 is MNHEY, CDR2 SMNVEV, per germline (reference sequence). Trimming took 6 bases from V and 0 from J, leaving 12 bases between them. The CDR3 runs 15 residues. The CDR3 bases are TGTGCCAGCAGCCTTTACAGGGACTCCTACAATGAGCAGTTCTTC. Its translation: CASSLYRDSYNEQFF.

The chain couples TRBV12-3 or TRBV12-4 to TRBJ2-2; no clear D gene. CDR3 length: 13 amino acids. V dropped 5 bases and J dropped 5 bases, with 9 bases sitting between them. The CDR3 DNA reads as TGTGCCAGCAGTCGTCAGGCGACCGGGGAGCTGTTTTTT. Protein sequence: CASSRQATGELFF.

This chain links TRBV7-9 with TRBJ1-2; D might be TRBD1 (6 bases). V lost 8 bases, J lost 4 bases, and 14 bases lay in between. CDR3 length: 13 residues. Germline V gene sequence: CDR1 SEHNR, CDR2 FQNEAQ (reference sequence). CDR3 nucleotide sequence: TGTGCCAGCGGGTTTCAGGGGTTCTATGGCTACACCTTC. Translating it yields CASGFQGFYGYTF.

This clone has only one observation. This chain joins TRBV27 and TRBJ1-6, with TRBD1 matching over 9 bases. V lost 5 bases and J lost 7; bases outside the gene matches: 12. The CDR3 is 17 amino acids. CDR1 is MNHEY, CDR2 SMNVEV, per germline (reference sequence). CDR3 sequence (DNA): TGTGCCAGCAGTCCGAGTACAGGGGGCTGGTGGAATTCACCCCTCCACTTT. The encoded protein is CASSPSTGGWWNSPLHF.

The chain carries TRBV5-6 and TRBJ1-3, with D possibly TRBD1 on 5 matching bases. From germline, CDR1 is SGHDT and CDR2 YYEEEE. This CDR3 is built from 16 residues. V was shortened by 4 bases and J by 4 bases, with 18 bases between the two germline ends. The CDR3 nucleotides read TGTGCCAGCAGCGCTTTAGAGGTCAGGGTCGGAAACACCATATATTTT. Translated, it gives CASSALEVRVGNTIYF. Variable domain in full (rest from reference TRBV5-6 and TRBJ1-3): DAGVTQSPTHLIKTRGQQVTLRCSPKSGHDTVSWYQQALGQGPQFIFQYYEEEERQRGNFPDRFSGHQFPNYSSELNVNALLLGDSALYLCASSALEVRVGNTIYFGEGSWLTVV.

V gene TRBV3-1 (or the pseudogene TRBV3-2) combines with J gene TRBJ2-2; a possible D gene is TRBD2 (6 bases). The CDR3 sequence is 16 residues long. The V and J ends lost 1 base and 3 bases respectively, with 12 bases between them. Germline CDR1 LGHDT, CDR2 YNNKEL (reference sequence). CDR3 region: CASSQGGLGDTGELFF. CDR3 bases: TGTGCCAGCAGCCAAGGGGGACTGGGAGACACCGGGGAGCTGTTTTTT.

This sequence joins TRBV5-1 and TRBJ2-7, with a weak D call TRBD1 (6 bases). V was cut by 3 bases and J by 5 bases, with 12 bases left in between. Germline-derived CDR1 and CDR2 are SGHRS and YFSETQ. The CDR3 sequence is 13 residues long. This chain's CDR3 is CASSSFNRDEQYF. CDR3 bases: TGCGCCAGCAGCTCCTTCAACAGGGACGAGCAGTACTTC.

This clone was detected only once. The chain couples TRBV6-6 to TRBJ1-4; D is possibly TRBD1 (5 bases). CDR3 size: 14 residues. V shed 5 bases and J shed 5 bases, with 12 bases lying between them. The germline gives CDR1 MNHNY, CDR2 SVGAGI (reference sequence). The CDR3 region has the DNA TGTGCCAGCAGTCCCGGGACTTTGAATGAAAAACTGTTTTTT. This codes for CASSPGTLNEKLFF.

The chain recombines TRBV4-1 with TRBJ2-2, with TRBD1 matching over 11 bases. After removal of 3 bases from V and 7 bases from J, the junction contained 7 bases not matched to a gene. Germline V gene data show CDR1 as MGHRA and CDR2 as YSYEKL. CDR3 length: 16 residues. The CDR3 loop is CASSHPGQGAGGELFF. CDR3 coding DNA: TGCGCCAGCAGCCACCCAGGACAGGGGGCGGGCGGGGAGCTGTTTTTT.

The count of this clone is one. The J gene is TRBJ2-2, the V gene TRBV7-8, with TRBD2 matching over 12 bases. V was clipped by 4 bases and J by 1 base; unmatched bases: 4. CDR1 is SGHVS and CDR2 is FQNEAQ in the germline V gene. The length of the CDR3 is 17 residues. The CDR3 loop is CASSSRLAGENTGELFF. In DNA, the CDR3 is TGTGCCAGCAGCTCCCGACTAGCGGGGGAGAACACCGGGGAGCTGTTTTTT.

The V call is TRBV30, the J call TRBJ1-5, with D perhaps matching TRBD1 (5 bases). Germline V gene lookup returns CDR1 GTSNPN and CDR2 SVGIG (reference sequence). Trimming stripped 0 bases from V and 3 bases from J, with 12 bases between. The CDR3 covers 15 residues. CDR3 amino acids: CAWSVAGLDNQPQHF. For the CDR3, the DNA is TGTGCCTGGAGTGTAGCAGGGCTGGACAATCAGCCCCAGCATTTT.

The chain uses TRBV19 and TRBJ1-1; no clear D gene. CDR3 length: 14 amino acids. The ends were cut back, 3 bases at V and 3 bases at J, with 11 bases in the middle. The germline gives CDR1 LNHDA, CDR2 SQIVND (reference sequence). CDR3 nucleotides: TGTGCCAGTAGTATTGCCTGGCCCTACACTGAAGCTTTCTTT. It yields the protein CASSIAWPYTEAFF.

The genes are TRBV5-1 and TRBJ2-7; 7 nucleotides match TRBD2. This CDR3 region has 16 residues. Trimming at V came to 0 bases and at J to 2 bases, leaving 8 bases not matched to a gene. Germline CDR1 and CDR2: SGHRS and YFSETQ. For the CDR3, the DNA is TGCGCCAGCAGCTTGGGACTCTCTAGCGGAGCCTACGAGCAGTACTTC. It specifies CASSLGLSSGAYEQYF.

The chain links TRBV2 to TRBJ1-1, with 9 positions matching TRBD1. The CDR3 length is 13 residues. The trim removed 7 bases at V and 1 base at J, leaving 1 base unmatched. Germline CDR1 and CDR2: SNHLY and FYNNEI. The DNA of the CDR3 is TGTGCCAGCACGGGACAGGGGAACACTGAAGCTTTCTTT. It yields the protein CASTGQGNTEAFF.

In its sample, this clone was seen a few times. J is TRBJ1-5 and V is TRBV5-6; D uncertain. The V and J ends lost 0 bases and 5 bases respectively, with 15 bases between them. Germline V lookup: CDR1 SGHDT, CDR2 YYEEEE. The CDR3 is 16 amino acids. In DNA, the CDR3 is TGTGCCAGCAGCTTGGGCGGGGTACGTCTGGATCAGCCCCAGCATTTT. It is translated as CASSLGGVRLDQPQHF.

This chain uses TRBV13 with TRBJ2-7; 8 bases align to TRBD2. Germline values: CDR1 PRHDT, CDR2 FYEKMQ (reference sequence). This CDR3 contains 14 residues. The V segment lost 5 bases and the J segment 7 bases; nucleotides outside the gene matches: 10. Written as DNA, the CDR3 is TGTGCCAGCAGCCCCGGCGGGGGGACCAGAGAGCAGTACTTC. It yields the protein CASSPGGGTREQYF.